Following are 32 T cell receptor beta chains from one sample sequenced in a study of T cell responses to AZD1222 COVID-19 vaccine. Sequencing used immunoSEQ multiplex PCR; TCRdb keeps in-frame clones, though not all of them. There are some 140,000 clones in the sample; 70% to 90% occur only once, and around 8% lies in the top ten. The sequencing used peripheral blood, collected 28 days after the second dose of the MenACWY control vaccine. The receptors stem from an adult who received the MenACWY meningococcal vaccine as a control.

The gene calls are TRBV7-2 and TRBJ2-1, with 11 bases identical to TRBD2. The CDR3 spans 14 residues. The junction had 4 bases not matched to a gene; V was cut back by 5 bases and J by 7 bases. Germline CDR1 is SGHTA and CDR2 is FQGNSA. CDR3 sequence: CASSLRTSGNEQFF. As DNA, the CDR3 is TGTGCCAGCAGCCTTCGGACTAGCGGGAATGAGCAGTTCTTC.

In DNA form, the CDR3 reads TGTGCCAGCGCCACAGGGGTGGGGTTCACTGAAGCTTTCTTT. Translating it yields CASATGVGFTEAFF. This sequence joins TRBV2 and TRBJ1-1; 7 nucleotides agree with TRBD1. CDR3 size: 14 residues. From germline, CDR1 is SNHLY and CDR2 FYNNEI. The trim removed 8 bases at V and 4 bases at J, leaving 10 bases unmatched.

The chain recombines TRBV6-5 with TRBJ1-5, with unresolved D. The CDR3 is made up of 14 amino acids. The germline V and J ends were trimmed by 2 bases and 7 bases, with 12 bases remaining between them. CDR1 and CDR2 from the germline V gene are MNHEY and SVGAGI. The CDR3 DNA follows: TGTGCCAGCAGTTACAACAGCCCCCGGCAGCCCCAGCATTTT. Translated: CASSYNSPRQPQHF.

This sequence joins TRBV3-1 (or the pseudogene TRBV3-2) and TRBJ1-3, with D maybe TRBD1 (6 bases). CDR3 length equals 16 residues. The V end was cut by 6 bases, the J end by 4 bases, with 19 bases between. Germline CDR1 and CDR2: LGHDT and YNNKEL (reference sequence). CDR3 loop: CASSLDRAFMGNTIYF. The CDR3 coding sequence is TGTGCCAGCAGTCTGGACAGAGCCTTTATGGGAAACACCATATATTTT.

There are a few counts of this clone. The chain carries TRBV7-2 and TRBJ1-1; D is ambiguous. CDR1 and CDR2 (germline): SGHTA, FQGNSA. The V and J ends lost 2 bases and 0 bases respectively, with 13 bases between them. The CDR3 covers 16 residues. The CDR3 spells CASSLMASRMNTEAFF. CDR3 DNA sequence: TGTGCCAGCAGCTTAATGGCCTCCCGCATGAACACTGAAGCTTTCTTT.

The chain is built from TRBV9 and TRBJ1-1; unclear D gene. The ends were cut back, 3 bases at V and 8 bases at J, with 11 bases in the middle. There are 12 residues in the CDR3. Germline-derived CDR1 and CDR2 are SGDLS and YYNGEE. The CDR3 spells CASSATWGEAFF. DNA for the CDR3: TGTGCCAGCAGCGCCACGTGGGGAGAAGCTTTCTTT.

The chain combines TRBV4-2 with TRBJ1-5; 12 bases map to TRBD1. Germline CDR1 is LGHNA and CDR2 is YNFKEQ. V was clipped by 4 bases and J by 6 bases; unmatched bases: 10. The CDR3 runs to 17 residues. Written as DNA, the CDR3 is TGTGCCAGCAGCCTAGGGGTTGTGGGACAGGGGGCTCAGCCCCAGCATTTT. It is translated as CASSLGVVGQGAQPQHF.

The chain joins TRBV7-9 to TRBJ2-3; 13 nucleotides line up with TRBD2. This CDR3 is built from 16 residues. Germline CDR1 SEHNR, CDR2 FQNEAQ (reference sequence). The J segment lost 2 bases and the V segment lost 4 bases, leaving 3 bases of the junction unmatched. For the CDR3, the DNA is TGTGCCAGCAGCTACGGACTAGCGGGAGCCACAGATACGCAGTATTTT. Translating gives CASSYGLAGATDTQYF.

This clone came up a few times. The chain employs TRBV19 and TRBJ1-5; 7 bases are shared with TRBD1. CDR3 length equals 12 residues. The V and J ends lost 8 bases and 8 bases, in that order; junction bases with no gene match: 6. Germline CDR1 and CDR2: LNHDA and SQIVND (reference sequence). CDR3 nucleotide sequence: TGTGCCAGTCAGGGGGGAAGGGAGCCCCAGCATTTT. This codes for CASQGGREPQHF.

The chain joins TRBV6-2 or TRBV6-3 to TRBJ1-1; possibly TRBD1 for D (5 bases). This CDR3 region has 16 residues. Germline V CDR1 and CDR2: MNHEY, SVGEGT. Trimming removed 2 bases from V and 0 bases from J, with 13 bases in between. In DNA form, the CDR3 reads TGTGCCAGCAGTTACGGGGCCGAGTGGTTGAACACTGAAGCTTTCTTT. Protein sequence: CASSYGAEWLNTEAFF.

The genes are TRBV7-9 and TRBJ1-2, with 9 bases that match TRBD1. V trimming: 1 base; J trimming: 8 bases; junction bases outside the gene matches: 5. Germline CDR1 is SEHNR and CDR2 is FQNEAQ (reference sequence). The CDR3 spans 14 residues. The CDR3 loop is CASSLGQGGRGYTF. The CDR3 nucleotides read TGTGCCAGCAGCTTAGGACAGGGGGGAAGGGGCTACACCTTC. Combining the CDR3 with reference TRBV7-9 and TRBJ1-2 gives the whole variable domain DTGVSQNPRHKITKRGQNVTFRCDPISEHNRLYWYRQTLGQGPEFLTYFQNEAQLEKSRLLSDRFSAERPKGSFSTLEIQRTEQGDSAMYLCASSLGQGGRGYTFGSGTRLTVV.

This clone was counted a few times. The chain combines TRBV14 with TRBJ1-3, with D perhaps TRBD1 (6 bases). The CDR3 loop spans 16 amino acids. Trimming cost V 4 bases and J 1 base, with 14 bases left between them. CDR1 SGHDN and CDR2 FVKESK come from the germline V gene. The CDR3 DNA sequence: TGTGCCAGCAGCCCCGCTGGGGGCCTTTCTGGAAACACCATATATTTT. This codes for CASSPAGGLSGNTIYF.

A word on this clone: This same CDR3 is encoded by further DNA sequences in the sample. CDR3 nucleotides: TGCGCCAGCAGCTTGGGACAGGGCGTAACCTACGAGCAGTACTTC. Its protein is CASSLGQGVTYEQYF. The chain links TRBV5-1 to TRBJ2-7; 7 bases agree with TRBD1. This CDR3 is built from 15 residues. V shed 0 bases and J 2 bases; nucleotides not matched to a gene: 5. The germline gives CDR1 SGHRS, CDR2 YFSETQ.

The rearrangement uses TRBV27 and TRBJ2-1, with D unclear. V lost 0 bases to trimming and J lost 10 bases, with 16 bases between them. The V gene's germline CDR1 is MNHEY and CDR2 SMNVEV (reference sequence). The CDR3 is 15 residues long. This CDR3 reads CASSLSGNSRYEQFF. In DNA, the CDR3 is TGTGCCAGCAGTTTATCGGGAAATAGCCGGTACGAGCAGTTCTTC.

The chain has TRBV7-3 and TRBJ2-1; D ambiguous. Deletions cut 1 base from V and 7 bases from J, with 2 bases between. Germline-derived CDR1 and CDR2 are SGHTA and FQGTGA. The CDR3 runs to 11 residues. CDR3 sequence (DNA): TGTGCCAGCAGCTTAAAGAATGAGCAGTTCTTC. This sequence encodes CASSLKNEQFF.

This clone was counted ten times or more. The CDR3 bases are TGTGCCAGCAGTCCCCGGACGGTGACGGGCAATCAGCCCCAGCATTTT. It encodes CASSPRTVTGNQPQHF. The chain couples TRBV27 to TRBJ1-5; D is unclear. The germline V and J ends were trimmed by 5 bases and 2 bases, with 16 bases remaining between them. This CDR3 region has 16 residues. From germline, CDR1 is MNHEY and CDR2 SMNVEV (reference sequence).

V usage is TRBV11-3 and J usage is TRBJ2-7, with TRBD2 matching over 7 bases. The CDR3 has 15 amino acids. V lost 3 bases, J lost 0 bases, and 5 bases stayed unmatched. Germline-derived CDR1 and CDR2 are SGHNT and YENEEA. The CDR3 nucleotides are TGTGCCAGCAGCTTCGGAGGGAGGGACTCCTACGAGCAGTACTTC. Protein product: CASSFGGRDSYEQYF.

The gene calls are TRBV7-9 and TRBJ2-7; no clear D. V was shortened by 1 base and J by 5 bases, with 6 bases between the two germline ends. The CDR3 sequence is 12 residues long. The germline CDR1 and CDR2 sequences are SEHNR and FQNEAQ (reference sequence). The CDR3 region has the DNA TGTGCCAGCAGCTTAGTGAGTCACGAGCAGTACGTC. Protein product: CASSLVSHEQYV.

This chain links TRBV27 with TRBJ1-4; TRBD1 matches at 7 bases. V shed 6 bases and J 12 bases; nucleotides not matched to a gene: 19. CDR3 length: 16 residues. In germline, CDR1 is MNHEY, CDR2 SMNVEV (reference sequence). Written as DNA, the CDR3 is TGTGCCAGCAGCCGACAGGGTCCCCCAAGTTCGACGGAACTGTTTTTT. This gives the protein CASSRQGPPSSTELFF.

The chain uses TRBV19 and TRBJ2-2; a possible D gene is TRBD1 (6 bases). The germline gives CDR1 LNHDA, CDR2 SQIVND (reference sequence). V lost 7 bases and J 7 bases, leaving 13 bases between the germline ends. This CDR3 is built from 13 residues. In nucleotides, the CDR3 is TGTGCCAGTATGCAGGTCAGGGGCGGGGAGCTGTTTTTT. Translated, it gives CASMQVRGGELFF.

The rearrangement links TRBV5-4 to TRBJ1-4, with a possible D match to TRBD1 (6 bases). Germline V gives CDR1 SGHNT, CDR2 YYREEE (reference sequence). Trimming took off 3 bases at V and 7 bases at J, with 10 bases between the two ends. This CDR3 is 13 amino acids long. Here the CDR3 reads CASSWQGSEKLFF. The CDR3 DNA reads TGTGCCAGCAGCTGGCAGGGGAGTGAAAAACTGTTTTTT. The entire variable domain, with the rest obtained from reference TRBV5-4 and TRBJ1-4, is as follows: ETGVTQSPTHLIKTRGQQVTLRCSSQSGHNTVSWYQQALGQGPQFIFQYYREEENGRGNFPPRFSGLQFPNYSSELNVNALELDDSALYLCASSWQGSEKLFFGSGTQLSVL.

The chain uses TRBV5-8 and TRBJ1-2; D call uncertain. The CDR3 is 13 amino acids. Trimming cost V 3 bases and J 4 bases, with 10 bases left between them. Per the germline V gene, CDR1 is SGHTS and CDR2 is YDEGEE. The CDR3 DNA reads as TGTGCCAGCAGCTCGGGGTCGATCTATGGCTACACCTTC. This codes for CASSSGSIYGYTF.

V gene TRBV5-5 combines with J gene TRBJ1-5; the D is unclear. Trimming removed 4 bases from V and 2 bases from J, with 13 bases in between. Germline CDR1 SGHKS, CDR2 YYEKEE (reference sequence). CDR3 length: 15 amino acids. Here the CDR3 DNA reads TGTGCCAGCAGCCGAGCGGGTATCGGCAATCAGCCCCAGCATTTT. Translating gives CASSRAGIGNQPQHF.

This chain uses TRBV29-1 with TRBJ2-4, with a tentative D call TRBD1 (6 bases). Germline CDR1 is SQVTM and CDR2 is ANQGSEA. This CDR3 has 13 residues. V gave up 4 bases and J gave up 6 bases, with 13 bases separating them. CDR3 DNA sequence: TGCAGCGTTGGACGGGAAGGGGGAAACATTCAGTACTTC. This codes for CSVGREGGNIQYF.

This clone was observed a single time. V and J are TRBV28 and TRBJ1-6; 7 bases agree with TRBD1. With V trimmed by 8 bases and J by 13 bases, 5 bases remained unmatched. There are 11 residues in the CDR3. Per germline, CDR1 MDHEN and CDR2 SYDVKM. The CDR3: CASGPRGPLHF. As DNA, the CDR3 is TGTGCCAGCGGACCCAGGGGGCCCCTCCACTTT.

The V call is TRBV19, the J call TRBJ2-1, with D possibly TRBD1 on 5 matching bases. CDR3 length equals 15 residues. The germline gives CDR1 LNHDA, CDR2 SQIVND (reference sequence). The V and J ends lost 2 bases and 3 bases respectively, with 11 bases between them. CDR3 region: CASSIIQDLYNEQFF. CDR3 in DNA: TGTGCCAGTAGTATAATACAGGACCTCTACAATGAGCAGTTCTTC. Filled out from reference TRBV19 and TRBJ2-1, the complete variable domain reads DGGITQSPKYLFRKEGQNVTLSCEQNLNHDAMYWYRQDPGQGLRLIYYSQIVNDFQKGDIAEGYSVSREKKESFPLTVTSAQKNPTAFYLCASSIIQDLYNEQFFGPGTRLTVL.

The chain employs TRBV19 and TRBJ1-2; TRBD1 might be the D (5 bases). V was clipped by 4 bases and J by 8 bases, with 14 bases between them. This CDR3 region has 13 residues. The germline gives CDR1 LNHDA, CDR2 SQIVND (reference sequence). Here the CDR3 reads CASSTRGSSGYTF. CDR3 coding DNA: TGTGCCAGTAGTACTCGGGGCTCCTCGGGCTACACCTTC.

The rearrangement joins TRBV7-2 to TRBJ2-5; TRBD1 matches 7 bases. This CDR3 comprises 16 residues. Germline values: CDR1 SGHTA, CDR2 FQGNSA. The ends lost 6 bases at V and 2 bases at J; junction bases unmatched: 12. Written as DNA, the CDR3 is TGTGCCAGCAGACAAACCGGGACAGCCAGTCAAGAGACCCAGTACTTC. It codes for CASRQTGTASQETQYF.

This clone has more than one count but fewer than ten. The chain has TRBV6-5 and TRBJ2-3; perhaps TRBD2 as D (5 bases). The germline V gene encodes CDR1 MNHEY and CDR2 SVGAGI. The CDR3 is 14 amino acids. V was pared by 2 bases and J by 2 bases, with 8 bases between. This chain's CDR3 is CASSYLGDTDTQYF. In nucleotides, the CDR3 is TGTGCCAGCAGTTACCTCGGGGACACAGATACGCAGTATTTT.

In its sample, this clone was seen once. V usage is TRBV6-5 and J usage is TRBJ2-3; perhaps TRBD2 as D (6 bases). Looked up from germline, CDR1 is MNHEY and CDR2 is SVGAGI. Trimming shortened V by 6 bases and J by 6 bases, and 16 bases separated the two germline ends. The CDR3 is 14 amino acids. CDR3 sequence reads: CASSPWGERDTQYF. CDR3 coding DNA: TGTGCCAGCAGCCCCTGGGGGGAGAGGGATACGCAGTATTTT.

V usage is TRBV6-5 and J usage is TRBJ2-5; 9 bases match TRBD2. The germline CDR1 and CDR2 sequences are MNHEY and SVGAGI. Trimming cost V 0 bases and J 0 bases; bases outside gene matches: 2. The CDR3 covers 16 residues. CDR3: CASSYSSSGDQETQYF. In DNA form, the CDR3 reads TGTGCCAGCAGTTACTCTTCTAGCGGGGACCAAGAGACCCAGTACTTC.

The chain has TRBV7-8 and TRBJ2-1; 11 bases agree with TRBD2. Germline CDR1 is SGHVS and CDR2 is FQNEAQ. The CDR3 is 16 amino acids. The trim removed 1 base at V and 2 bases at J, leaving 1 base unmatched. The CDR3 sequence is CASSLVTSGAYNEQFF. Here the CDR3 DNA reads TGTGCCAGCAGCTTAGTGACTAGCGGGGCCTACAATGAGCAGTTCTTC.